This T cell receptor (beta chain) was captured by sequencing in a study of spatial heterogeneity in lung cancer. Study in general: Mean representation of each unique TCR and UMI combination in the raw reads exceeded 9.5 occurrences.

Time point reported: blood at routine non-recurrence follow-up after resection. TCRdb passed the 5' RACE reads through MiXCR, listing each CDR3 protein once. The sample consists of fewer than 100,000 distinct CDR3 sequences, approximately 20% of them appearing once. The germline V and J ends were trimmed by 2 bases and 3 bases, with 13 bases remaining between them. CDR1 DFQATT and CDR2 SNEGSKA come from the germline V gene (reference sequence). The CDR3 has 15 residues. Sequencing used PBMCs, obtained at follow-up. V and J are TRBV20-1 and TRBJ1-4, with D perhaps TRBD1 (5 bases). The receptor was derived from a male donor with early-stage non-small cell lung cancer. Here the CDR3 reads CSARLSRTPNEKLFF. Here the CDR3 DNA reads TGCAGTGCTAGACTTTCGCGGACACCTAATGAAAAACTGTTTTTT.